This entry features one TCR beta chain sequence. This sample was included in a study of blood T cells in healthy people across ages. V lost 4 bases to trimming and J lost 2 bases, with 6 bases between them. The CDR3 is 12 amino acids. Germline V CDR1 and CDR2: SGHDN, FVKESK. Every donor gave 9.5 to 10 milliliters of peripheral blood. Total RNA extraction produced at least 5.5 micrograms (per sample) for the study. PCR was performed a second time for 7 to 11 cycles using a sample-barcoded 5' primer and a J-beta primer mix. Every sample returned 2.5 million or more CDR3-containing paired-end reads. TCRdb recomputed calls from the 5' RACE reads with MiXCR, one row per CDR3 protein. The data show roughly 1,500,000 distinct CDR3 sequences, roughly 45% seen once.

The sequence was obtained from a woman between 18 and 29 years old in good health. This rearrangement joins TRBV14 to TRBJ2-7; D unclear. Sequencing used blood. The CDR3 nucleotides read TGTGCCAGCAGCCGAGCAACCTACGAGCAGTACTTC. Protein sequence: CASSRATYEQYF.